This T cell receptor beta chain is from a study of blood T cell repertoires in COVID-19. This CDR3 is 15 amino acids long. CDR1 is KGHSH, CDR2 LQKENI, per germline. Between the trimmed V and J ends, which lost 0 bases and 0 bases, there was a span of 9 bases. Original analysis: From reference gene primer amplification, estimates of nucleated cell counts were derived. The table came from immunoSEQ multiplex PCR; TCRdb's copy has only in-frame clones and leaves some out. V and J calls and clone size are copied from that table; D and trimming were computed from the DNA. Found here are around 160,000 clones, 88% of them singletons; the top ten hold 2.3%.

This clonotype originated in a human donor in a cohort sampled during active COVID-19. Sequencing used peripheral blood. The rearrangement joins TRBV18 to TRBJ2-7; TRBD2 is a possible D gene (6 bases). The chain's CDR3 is CASSPPAGPSYEQYF. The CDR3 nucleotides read TGTGCCAGCTCACCACCGGCGGGACCCTCCTACGAGCAGTACTTC.